This T cell receptor beta chain was sequenced in a study of T cell responses to AZD1222 COVID-19 vaccine. Using immunoSEQ multiplex PCR, the repertoire was profiled, and TCRdb retains in-frame clones only, with some absent. The top ten clones hold about 8.8% of a sample with about 120,000 clones, 85% to 90% of them seen once. Losses at the gene ends were 0 bases for V and 13 bases for J; bases not matched to a gene: 9. The CDR3 is 16 residues long. CDR1 is LGHNA and CDR2 is YSLEER in the germline V gene. This TCR was recovered from an adult in good health. The V call is TRBV4-3, the J call TRBJ1-6, with 10 nucleotides matching TRBD1. The sequences come from peripheral blood, collected on day 0 of AZD1222 vaccination. The CDR3 region is CASSQDRGTGEYPLHF. The DNA for the CDR3 is TGCGCCAGCAGCCAAGATCGCGGGACAGGGGAATATCCCCTCCACTTT.